This T cell receptor beta chain was identified in a study of cytomegalovirus exposure and HLA in healthy donors. Study background: The Caucasian-associated ancestry cluster contained more than 75% of the approximately 430 genotyped donors.

Findings and caveats of the study: Reportedly, fewer N-insertions than the approximately 700-donor mean appeared in an Asian-associated ancestry cluster in a later analysis. In an earlier analysis, in 620 or so donors, most V segments appeared productive either ~90% or ~30% of the time. Testing in vitro showed a few CMV-associated chains specific for CMV antigens.

Germline CDR1 is MNHNS and CDR2 is SASEGT. Trimming cost V 3 bases and J 4 bases, with 19 bases left between them. This CDR3 is built from 17 residues. Details on this clone: Its antigen is as yet unknown.

With 60 Vbeta and 13 Jbeta primers, the PCR was carried out. Generated by immunoSEQ multiplex PCR, the TCRdb table keeps only in-frame clones and is missing some. Of fewer than 200,000 clones in the sample, 65% to 80% were seen once. This sequence originates from a woman aged 40 to 50 in good health and CMV-seropositive. The J gene is TRBJ2-1, the V gene TRBV6-1; tentatively, D is TRBD2 (5 bases). Sequences were obtained from PBMCs. The CDR3 DNA reads TGTGCCAGCAGTGACCCGGGATTAGTGGTCCCTTACAATGAGCAGTTCTTC. This gives the protein CASSDPGLVVPYNEQFF.